What follows is one T cell receptor (beta chain) and its context. Its antigen is currently not known. No base qualities exist here, and no much larger clone lies one base off it. The sample originates from a study of T cells after posttransplantation cyclophosphamide (TCRdb year 2016). About the investigation overall: Using TRB sequencing, the study followed how the T cell repertoire rebuilt after myeloablative bone marrow transplantation with posttransplantation cyclophosphamide given as GVHD prophylaxis. TRA and TRB clonality were tightly correlated in about ten samples, so subsequent TCR analyses focused on TRB only. Public TRB sequences were queried against a database of over 3,600 sequences associated with responses to pathogens, tumor antigens, self-antigens and alloantigens. Antigen receptor sequencing covered samples from a few dozen PTCy-treated patients and about 17 of their related bone marrow donors. In 3 patients, up to roughly 3 additional blood samples taken between 2 and 5.2 years after transplant also underwent TRB sequencing, as did pretransplant blood from 4 patients. TRB sequencing was performed on blood from all 35 or so PTCy patients with 1-year posttransplant specimens.

Viable CD3+CD4+ or CD3+CD8+ cells that were CCR7+CD45RA+CD45RO-CD95-CD27+CD28+ were classified as naive T cells. Peripheral blood samples were provided by related bone marrow donors on the day of marrow donation. Mononuclear cells from peripheral blood and bone marrow were separated by Ficoll-Hypaque density centrifugation and then cryopreserved. FACS on a FACSAria II was used to sort CD4+ and CD8+ T cells, including the naive and memory subsets. TRB sequencing was run on genomic DNA with either the immunoSEQ assay at survey resolution or the hsTCRB kit. The study's own analysis went as follows. The immunoSEQ software was used for initial read processing, and the LymphoSeq R package was used for repertoire analyses. Clonality was computed as 1 minus normalized Shannon entropy, and a Gini coefficient was also calculated for each TRB dataset. Phenotypes of unsorted samples were inferred by mapping TRB sequences from sorted subsets of the recipient or donor onto the same recipient's unsorted samples. Sourced from immuneACCESS, this table was stored by TCRdb with only in-frame sequences that have V and J called. A share of the clones is absent; for the studies checked, an unresolved V gene accounts for under half, and the remainder has no known explanation. V, J and clone size are those of that table, while D and trimming were read from the DNA. This sample holds about 22,000 clones; about 97% were observed only once. About 0.13% of the sample rests with the top ten.

Per the germline V gene, SGHRS is the CDR1 and YFSETQ is the CDR2. From the cysteine through the phenylalanine, the CDR3 covers 16 amino acids. Of the read, only the CDR3 DNA is kept; its 48 bases are in frame from base 1. Germline trimming amounts to 1 base on V and 0 bases on J, with 4 as the count of junction bases outside the gene matches. Overall study outcomes, separate from this receptor: The TRB repertoires of T cells infiltrating skin or GI tract showed only limited overlap with the TRB repertoires of T cells in blood. Across more than 35 patients, recipient CMV seropositivity and CMV reactivation were highly associated with TRB clonality; PTCy diversity was similar to CNI/methotrexate controls. Donor-recipient similarity was low at 1-2 months but rose over the first year, and later blood repertoires were often dominated by donor CD8+ memory clones.

This TCR derives from a man between 45 and 60 years old in good health, CMV-negative, and a related stem cell transplant donor. Recombination joined TRBV5-1 with TRBJ1-2, with 9 bases aligning to TRBD1. Sequenced sample: naive CD4+ T cells sorted from PBMCs. The DNA is TGCGCCAGCAGCTTGTCGACAGGGGGGTCTAACTATGGCTACACCTTC. Its protein is CASSLSTGGSNYGYTF.